This entry is about one TCR beta chain. Active moderate-to-severe ophthalmopathy, Clinical Activity Score at least 3, NOSPECS at least 4, under 3 months' duration. This entry belongs to a study of T cells in Graves' hyperthyroidism and ophthalmopathy. The V end was cut by 4 bases, the J end by 7 bases, with 16 bases between. Germline CDR1 MNHEY, CDR2 SMNVEV (reference sequence). This CDR3 comprises 14 residues. From RNA transcripts, TCR beta CDR3 regions were amplified. First-round RT-PCR targeting the TCR CDR3 was performed with the HTBI primer set. One entry per CDR3 protein, called by TCRdb with MiXCR from the multiplex PCR reads. This table holds hundreds of thousands of distinct CDR3 sequences, more than 15% found once.

This clonotype originated in a woman aged 40 to 49 with Graves' ophthalmopathy. The rearrangement joins TRBV27 to TRBJ2-5; TRBD1 might be the D (6 bases). Input material: blood. This chain's CDR3 is CASSSSSGAGTQYF. CDR3 in DNA: TGTGCCAGCAGTTCTTCCTCAGGGGCAGGGACCCAGTACTTC.